Listed below are T cell receptor beta chains from one sample, sequenced in a study of shared clonotypes between healthy human individuals. Only in-frame clones appear in the TCRdb table, and some are missing; sequencing was by immunoSEQ multiplex PCR. The sample holds 550,000 to 600,000 clones, roughly four fifths seen once. Source material: PBMCs. The receptors shown here come from a woman in her forties in good health. Some clones in this sample may be carry-over from other donors' samples. Each CDR3 is given without its conserved first and last residue. The D gene is left open where the match is weak.

CDR3 protein,V gene,J gene,D gene
ASSGQGYEQY,TRBV9,TRBJ2-7,TRBD1
ASSLAGTSNSYEQY,TRBV5-4,TRBJ2-7,TRBD2
ASSPTTSTDTQY,TRBV7-2,TRBJ2-3,NA
ASSLETGAREQY,TRBV5-1,TRBJ2-7,NA
ASSRTGVNYGYT,TRBV19,TRBJ1-2,TRBD1
ASSEFELTETQY,TRBV25-1,TRBJ2-5,NA
ASRRDRGLDLY,TRBV2,TRBJ2-7,TRBD1
ASSYPGEGPNEQF,TRBV11-1,TRBJ2-1,TRBD2
ATSRVVGEQY,TRBV15,TRBJ2-7,NA
ASTRTSGGNQPQH,TRBV19,TRBJ1-5,NA
SVPGTSGISDTQY,TRBV29-1,TRBJ2-3,TRBD2
ASSPHRDREETQY,TRBV6-1,TRBJ2-5,TRBD1
ASTALAGSGEQY,TRBV28,TRBJ2-7,TRBD2
ASSGPIRDSPYEQY,TRBV25-1,TRBJ2-7,TRBD1
ASGGRTPGTDTQY,TRBV2,TRBJ2-3,NA
ASSERGDIRSYEQY,TRBV28,TRBJ2-7,NA
AWSVSTNEKLF,TRBV30,TRBJ1-4,NA
ASSPTGADEKLF,TRBV28,TRBJ1-4,NA
SASGLYEEY,TRBV20-1,TRBJ2-7,NA
ASSPQGYTGELF,TRBV7-3,TRBJ2-2,NA
ALIPGTADYEQY,TRBV30,TRBJ2-7,NA
ASSLNRNEQC,TRBV27,TRBJ2-7,NA
ASSLEGTPYEQY,TRBV5-1,TRBJ2-7,NA
ASSLSAYSTDTQY,TRBV5-1,TRBJ2-3,NA
ASSLAVVPLLYEQF,TRBV7-8,TRBJ2-1,NA
AWNRDPYNEQF,TRBV30,TRBJ2-1,NA
ASRRGDISRETQY,TRBV28,TRBJ2-5,NA
ASRGQGADTQY,TRBV6-1,TRBJ2-3,TRBD1
ASSATTSGRISYEQY,TRBV9,TRBJ2-7,TRBD2
ASARQGGGQAF,TRBV19,TRBJ1-1,TRBD1
ASSDRQNIQY,TRBV6-5,TRBJ2-4,NA
ASSRGQNQPQH,TRBV27,TRBJ1-5,TRBD1
ASSQSQYEQY,TRBV4-2,TRBJ2-7,NA
AWLLVDEKLF,TRBV30,TRBJ1-4,NA
ASSLGGGGGYNEQF,TRBV7-8,TRBJ2-1,NA
ASSMGTSGTNEQF,TRBV19,TRBJ2-1,TRBD2
ASSLNRGNQPQH,TRBV27,TRBJ1-5,NA
ASSLGTSSYEQY,TRBV5-1,TRBJ2-7,NA
ASSPGGMNTEAF,TRBV18,TRBJ1-1,NA
ASSQGRGRVTEAF,TRBV4-1,TRBJ1-1,NA
ASSPRAGYNEQF,TRBV27,TRBJ2-1,NA
ASHSGGSSAEQF,TRBV6-6,TRBJ2-1,NA
ASSSWERSSYEQY,TRBV5-5,TRBJ2-7,NA
ASRLATRTDTQY,TRBV5-1,TRBJ2-3,NA
ASSRQGEGTEAF,TRBV6-6,TRBJ1-1,TRBD1
ASSLHLVWSISGNTIY,TRBV11-2,TRBJ1-3,NA
ASSLRGGGSIVDTQY,TRBV7-8,TRBJ2-3,NA
ASSLSTSYEQY,TRBV7-2,TRBJ2-7,NA
ASSLKFYYEQY,TRBV28,TRBJ2-7,NA
ASSTLGSPWELF,TRBV9,TRBJ2-2,NA
ASTNHYEQY,TRBV28,TRBJ2-7,NA
ASSLVGTGVDFNEQF,TRBV5-1,TRBJ2-1,TRBD1
SVRGVQNTEAF,TRBV29-1,TRBJ1-1,NA
AWSVGGSGANVLT,TRBV30,TRBJ2-6,NA
ASTSGGDPYEQY,TRBV28,TRBJ2-7,NA
ASSTGQGTPGELF,TRBV4-3,TRBJ2-2,NA
ASSTAATSSYEQY,TRBV19,TRBJ2-7,NA
ASSVAIGLRETQY,TRBV9,TRBJ2-5,NA
ASSIGQGTGQRAYEQY,TRBV19,TRBJ2-7,TRBD1
ASSLSVGDQYTEAF,TRBV7-3,TRBJ1-1,NA